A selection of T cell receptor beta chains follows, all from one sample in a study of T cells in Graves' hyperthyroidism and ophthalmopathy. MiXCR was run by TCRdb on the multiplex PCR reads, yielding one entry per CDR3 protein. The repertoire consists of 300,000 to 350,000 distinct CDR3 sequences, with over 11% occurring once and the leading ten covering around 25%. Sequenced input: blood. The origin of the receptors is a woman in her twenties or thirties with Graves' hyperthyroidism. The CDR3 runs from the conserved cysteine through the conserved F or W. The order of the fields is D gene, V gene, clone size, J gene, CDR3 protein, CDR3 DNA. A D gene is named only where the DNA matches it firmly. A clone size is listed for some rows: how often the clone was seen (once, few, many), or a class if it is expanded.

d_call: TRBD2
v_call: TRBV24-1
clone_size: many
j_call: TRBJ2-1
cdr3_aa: CATSDLPPLAGHYNEQFF
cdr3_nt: TGTGCCACCAGTGATCTCCCCCCTTTAGCGGGACACTACAATGAGCAGTTCTTC

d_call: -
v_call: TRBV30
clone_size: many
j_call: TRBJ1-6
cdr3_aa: CAWSVDGNSPLHF
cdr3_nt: TGTGCCTGGAGTGTAGATGGTAATTCACCCCTCCACTTT

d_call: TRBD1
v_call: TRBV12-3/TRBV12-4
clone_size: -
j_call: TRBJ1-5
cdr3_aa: CASSYDRDNQPQHF
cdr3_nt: TGTGCCAGCAGTTACGACAGGGATAATCAGCCCCAGCATTTT

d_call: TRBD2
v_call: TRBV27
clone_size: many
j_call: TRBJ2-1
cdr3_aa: CASSPNARLAPTDNEQFF
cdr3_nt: TGTGCCAGCAGTCCGAACGCACGACTAGCGCCGACCGACAATGAGCAGTTCTTC

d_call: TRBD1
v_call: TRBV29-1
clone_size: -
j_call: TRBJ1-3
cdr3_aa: CSVTTGGFGNTIYF
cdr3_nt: TGCAGCGTCACGACAGGGGGCTTTGGAAACACCATATATTTT

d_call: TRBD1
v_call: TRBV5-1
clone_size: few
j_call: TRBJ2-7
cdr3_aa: CARRFRDRTYEQYF
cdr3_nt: TGCGCCCGCAGGTTCCGGGACAGGACCTACGAGCAGTACTTC

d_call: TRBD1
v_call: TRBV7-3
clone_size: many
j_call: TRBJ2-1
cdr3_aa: CASSGGDRGNEQFF
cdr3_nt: TGTGCCAGCAGCGGGGGGGACAGGGGGAATGAGCAGTTCTTC

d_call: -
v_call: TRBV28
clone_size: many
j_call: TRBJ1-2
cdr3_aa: CATLNPSGALYGYTF
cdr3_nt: TGTGCCACCCTGAACCCGTCGGGGGCTCTCTATGGCTACACCTTC

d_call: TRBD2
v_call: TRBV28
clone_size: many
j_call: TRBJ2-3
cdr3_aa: CASSFGFLAGSSTDTQYF
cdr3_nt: TGTGCCAGCAGTTTCGGTTTTCTAGCGGGGTCTAGCACAGATACGCAGTATTTT

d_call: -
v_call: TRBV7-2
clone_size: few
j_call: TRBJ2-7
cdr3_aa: CTSSLDGYGNEQYF
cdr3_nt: TGTACCAGCAGCTTAGACGGATACGGGAACGAGCAGTACTTC

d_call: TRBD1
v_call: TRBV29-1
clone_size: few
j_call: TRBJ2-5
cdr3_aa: CSVLDRIQETQYF
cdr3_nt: TGCAGCGTTCTGGACAGGATCCAAGAGACCCAGTACTTC

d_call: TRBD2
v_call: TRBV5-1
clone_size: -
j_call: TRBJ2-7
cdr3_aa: CASSLSGGFDKISYEQYF
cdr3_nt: TGCGCCAGCAGCTTGTCGGGAGGGTTTGATAAGATCTCCTACGAGCAGTACTTC

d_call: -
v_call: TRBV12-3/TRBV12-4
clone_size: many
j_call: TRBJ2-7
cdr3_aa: CASSFVLTDSYEQYF
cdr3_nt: TGTGCCAGCAGTTTCGTGCTGACAGACTCCTACGAGCAGTACTTC

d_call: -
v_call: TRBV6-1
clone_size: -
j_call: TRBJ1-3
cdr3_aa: CASTPRARNGNTIYF
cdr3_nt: TGTGCCAGCACCCCCCGCGCGAGGAATGGAAACACCATATATTTT

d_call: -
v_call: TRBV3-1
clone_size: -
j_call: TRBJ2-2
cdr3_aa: CASALASTGELFF
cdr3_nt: TGTGCCAGCGCGCTAGCGAGCACCGGGGAGCTGTTTTTT

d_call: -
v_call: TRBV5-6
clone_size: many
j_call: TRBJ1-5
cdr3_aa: CASSFERGGPQHF
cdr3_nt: TGTGCCAGCAGCTTCGAGCGTGGAGGGCCCCAGCATTTT

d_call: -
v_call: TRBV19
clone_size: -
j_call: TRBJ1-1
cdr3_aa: CASRRGNTEAFF
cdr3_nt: TGTGCCAGTCGCAGGGGGAACACTGAAGCTTTCTTT

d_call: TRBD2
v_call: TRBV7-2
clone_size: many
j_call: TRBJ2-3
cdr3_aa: CASSPGLAGEGDTQYF
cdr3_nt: TGTGCCAGCAGCCCGGGACTAGCGGGGGAGGGGGATACGCAGTATTTT

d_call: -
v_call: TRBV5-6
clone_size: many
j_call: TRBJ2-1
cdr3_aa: CASSLIWGRSYNEQFF
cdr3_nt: TGTGCCAGCAGCTTGATTTGGGGTCGCTCCTACAATGAGCAGTTCTTC

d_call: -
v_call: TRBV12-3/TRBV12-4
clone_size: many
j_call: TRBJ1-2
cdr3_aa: CASSFLQEAVHGYTF
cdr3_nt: TGTGCCAGCAGTTTTCTCCAGGAGGCTGTCCATGGCTACACCTTC

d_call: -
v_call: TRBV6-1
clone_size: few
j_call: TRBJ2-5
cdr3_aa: CASRLSNYQETQYF
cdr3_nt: TGTGCCAGCAGACTCTCTAATTACCAAGAGACCCAGTACTTC

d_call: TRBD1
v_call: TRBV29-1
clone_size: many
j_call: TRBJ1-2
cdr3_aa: CSVQDRVKNGYTF
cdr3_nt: TGCAGCGTGCAAGACAGGGTAAAAAATGGCTACACCTTC

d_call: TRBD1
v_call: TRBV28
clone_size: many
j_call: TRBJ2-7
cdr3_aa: CASSLRTGVYEQYF
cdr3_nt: TGTGCCAGCAGTCTGCGGACAGGGGTCTACGAGCAGTACTTC

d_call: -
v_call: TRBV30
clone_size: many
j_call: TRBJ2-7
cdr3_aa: CAWRNGAREQYF
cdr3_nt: TGTGCCTGGAGGAATGGGGCGAGAGAGCAGTACTTC

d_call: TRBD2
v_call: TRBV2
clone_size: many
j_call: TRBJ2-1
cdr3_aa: CAILATYNEQFF
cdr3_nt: TGTGCCATACTAGCGACCTACAATGAGCAGTTCTTC

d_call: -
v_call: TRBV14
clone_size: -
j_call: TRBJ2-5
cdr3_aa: CASSEGGAKTQYF
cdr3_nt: TGTGCCAGCTCCGAAGGGGGGGCGAAGACCCAGTACTTC

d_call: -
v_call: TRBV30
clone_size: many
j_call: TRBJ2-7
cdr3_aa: CACHGLVYEQYF
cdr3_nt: TGTGCCTGCCATGGACTCGTCTACGAGCAGTACTTC

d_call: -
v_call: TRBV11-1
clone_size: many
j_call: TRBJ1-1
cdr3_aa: CASSRPAGANTEAFF
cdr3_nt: TGTGCCAGCAGCCGCCCGGCTGGGGCGAACACTGAAGCTTTCTTT

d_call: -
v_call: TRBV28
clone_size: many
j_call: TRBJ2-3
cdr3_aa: CAHAPSTDTQYF
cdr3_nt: TGTGCCCACGCCCCAAGTACAGATACGCAGTATTTT

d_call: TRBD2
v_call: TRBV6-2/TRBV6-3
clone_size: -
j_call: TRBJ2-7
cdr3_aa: CASSYSGTRLFYEQYF
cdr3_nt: TGTGCCAGCAGTTACTCCGGGACTAGACTTTTCTACGAGCAGTACTTC

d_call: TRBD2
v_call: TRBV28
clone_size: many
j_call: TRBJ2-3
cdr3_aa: CASTATERESGSDTQYF
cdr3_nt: TGTGCCAGCACCGCAACCGAGCGGGAGAGCGGCTCAGATACGCAGTATTTT

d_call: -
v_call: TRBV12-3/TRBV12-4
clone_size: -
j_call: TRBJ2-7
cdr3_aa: CASSSYRDDIQQYF
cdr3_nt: TGTGCCAGCAGTTCCTACAGGGATGATATCCAGCAGTACTTC

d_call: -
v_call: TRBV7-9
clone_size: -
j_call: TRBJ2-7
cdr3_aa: CASSSRDTHNSYEQYF
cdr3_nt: TGTGCCAGCAGCTCTCGGGACACTCACAACTCCTACGAGCAGTACTTC

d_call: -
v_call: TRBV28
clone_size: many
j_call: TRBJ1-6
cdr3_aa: CASSLGLMSSYNSPLHF
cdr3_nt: TGTGCCAGCAGTTTAGGTTTGATGAGCTCCTATAATTCACCCCTCCACTTT

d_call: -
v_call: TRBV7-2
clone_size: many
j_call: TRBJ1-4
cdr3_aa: CASSLGGGEEKLFF
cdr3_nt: TGTGCCAGCAGCTTAGGCGGGGGCGAGGAAAAACTGTTTTTT

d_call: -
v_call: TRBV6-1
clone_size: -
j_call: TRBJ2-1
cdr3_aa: CASSPRDGAYNEQFF
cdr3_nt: TGTGCCAGCAGTCCCCGGGACGGAGCCTACAATGAGCAGTTCTTC

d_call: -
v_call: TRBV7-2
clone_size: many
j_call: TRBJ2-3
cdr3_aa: CASSHPYTDTQYF
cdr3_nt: TGTGCCAGCAGCCACCCTTACACAGATACGCAGTATTTT

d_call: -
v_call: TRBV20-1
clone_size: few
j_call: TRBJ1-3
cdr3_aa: CSASPVGLRNTIYF
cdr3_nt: TGCAGTGCTAGTCCGGTGGGGCTGAGAAACACCATATATTTT

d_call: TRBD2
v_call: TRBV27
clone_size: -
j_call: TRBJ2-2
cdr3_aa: CASTRILIAGGPRTGELFF
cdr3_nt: TGTGCCAGCACCAGAATTTTGATAGCGGGAGGGCCACGGACCGGGGAGCTGTTTTTT

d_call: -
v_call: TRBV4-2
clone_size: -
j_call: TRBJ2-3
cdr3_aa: CASSQGAGGPSTDTQYF
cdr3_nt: TGTGCCAGCAGCCAGGGAGCTGGCGGGCCTAGCACAGATACGCAGTATTTT

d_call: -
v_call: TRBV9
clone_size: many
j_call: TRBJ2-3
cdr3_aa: CASSVIQVGDTQYF
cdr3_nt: TGTGCCAGCAGCGTAATTCAGGTGGGAGATACGCAGTATTTT

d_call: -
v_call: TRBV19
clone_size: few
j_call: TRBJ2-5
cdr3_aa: CASSFAQGETQYF
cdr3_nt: TGTGCCAGTAGTTTTGCCCAAGGAGAGACCCAGTACTTC

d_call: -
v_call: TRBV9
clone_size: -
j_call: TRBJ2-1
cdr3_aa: CASSPSSWEQFF
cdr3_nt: TGTGCCAGCAGCCCCTCCTCGTGGGAGCAGTTCTTC